Each of the 17 T cell receptor beta chains below was sequenced from the same sample in a study of blood T cell repertoires in COVID-19. The method was immunoSEQ multiplex PCR; TCRdb's version includes in-frame clones alone and lacks a portion of them. The data hold 60,000 to 75,000 clones, with around 83% observed a single time. Material: peripheral blood. The receptors here all came from an elderly woman with acute or convalescent COVID-19.

J is TRBJ2-2 and V is TRBV6-2 or TRBV6-3, with D possibly TRBD1 on 5 matching bases. Per germline, CDR1 MNHEY and CDR2 SVGEGT. The CDR3 is 14 amino acids. Trimming left V 2 bases short and J 3 bases short, with 7 bases between. The CDR3 bases are TGTGCCAGCAGTTACGGCAGGGACACCGGGGAGCTGTTTTTT. As protein: CASSYGRDTGELFF.

This chain links TRBV10-1 with TRBJ2-7, with D possibly TRBD1 on 6 matching bases. The V and J ends lost 5 bases and 0 bases respectively, with 14 bases between them. There are 15 residues in the CDR3. The germline V gene encodes CDR1 WNHNN and CDR2 SYGVQD (reference sequence). The CDR3 nucleotides read TGCGCCAGCAGTCCCGGGACACTAAACTCCTACGAGCAGTACTTC. Protein: CASSPGTLNSYEQYF.

The chain employs TRBV24-1 and TRBJ1-1; D call uncertain. The CDR3 sequence is 14 residues long. Germline loops: CDR1 KGHDR, CDR2 SFDVKD. Trimming cost V 1 base and J 10 bases, with 15 bases left between them. The CDR3 spells CATSDLDRGAPAFF. DNA of the CDR3: TGTGCCACCAGTGATTTAGATAGAGGAGCGCCAGCTTTCTTT.

J is TRBJ1-4 and V is TRBV3-1 (or the pseudogene TRBV3-2); 7 positions agree with TRBD1. J lost 8 bases, V lost 1 base, and 7 bases had no gene match. Germline V lookup: CDR1 LGHDT, CDR2 YNNKEL (reference sequence). CDR3 length: 15 amino acids. The CDR3 DNA follows: TGTGCCAGCAGCCAAGGGGGAAGACAGGGAGAAAAACTGTTTTTT. It encodes CASSQGGRQGEKLFF.

The chain has TRBV19 and TRBJ2-3; TRBD1 matches at 7 bases. Germline CDR1 and CDR2: LNHDA and SQIVND (reference sequence). V gave up 5 bases and J gave up 2 bases; unmatched junction bases: 10. The CDR3 is 16 residues long. CDR3 residues: CASSVQQGSVTDTQYF. The CDR3 DNA reads as TGTGCCAGTAGTGTACAACAGGGGTCGGTCACAGATACGCAGTATTTT.

The gene calls are TRBV15 and TRBJ2-5, with a possible D match to TRBD2 (7 bases). This CDR3 has 18 residues. The germline CDR1 and CDR2 sequences are LNHNV and YYDKDF (reference sequence). Trimming shortened V by 5 bases and J by 4 bases, and 26 bases separated the two germline ends. The CDR3, as DNA: TGTGCCACCAGCTCTGAGGGATTTGGGGGGGCTCTAGGAGAGACCCAGTACTTC. Translated: CATSSEGFGGALGETQYF. Full variable domain (remainder filled in from reference TRBV15 and TRBJ2-5): DAMVIQNPRYQVTQFGKPVTLSCSQTLNHNVMYWYQQKSSQAPKLLFHYYDKDFNNEADTPDNFQSRRPNTSFCFLDIRSPGLGDTAMYLCATSSEGFGGALGETQYFGPGTRLLVL.

The CDR3: CASSYYRDSNTGELFF. The CDR3 region has the DNA TGTGCCAGCAGTTACTACCGGGACAGCAACACCGGGGAGCTGTTTTTT. The rearrangement uses TRBV6-5 and TRBJ2-2; TRBD1 aligns across 7 bases. The CDR3 is made up of 16 amino acids. The germline gives CDR1 MNHEY, CDR2 SVGAGI. Germline trimming cut 1 base from V and 2 bases from J; bases unmatched to any gene: 4.

The V and J genes are TRBV19 and TRBJ1-2; 9 nucleotides align to TRBD1. Losses at the gene ends were 7 bases for V and 4 bases for J; bases not matched to a gene: 7. CDR1 and CDR2 (germline): LNHDA, SQIVND (reference sequence). The CDR3 sequence is 14 residues long. The CDR3 DNA follows: TGTGCCAGTACTTCCGGGACAGGGCTCTATGGCTACACCTTC. Translated: CASTSGTGLYGYTF.

The J gene is TRBJ2-1, the V gene TRBV13; 12 nucleotides agree with TRBD2. Germline V gene data show CDR1 as PRHDT and CDR2 as FYEKMQ (reference sequence). V shed 6 bases and J 2 bases; nucleotides not matched to a gene: 11. This CDR3 is 18 amino acids long. The CDR3 reads CASSSQTSGGIAYNEQFF. As DNA, the CDR3 is TGTGCCAGCAGTTCTCAGACTAGCGGGGGAATTGCCTACAATGAGCAGTTCTTC.

CDR3 in amino acids: CASSPTPTDITDTQYF. The CDR3, as DNA: TGCGCCAGCAGCCCTACCCCGACAGATATCACAGATACGCAGTATTTT. The chain links TRBV4-1 to TRBJ2-3, with D maybe TRBD1 (5 bases). Trimming cost V 4 bases and J 2 bases, with 16 bases left between them. This CDR3 spans 16 amino acids. Germline V CDR1 and CDR2: MGHRA, YSYEKL.

This sequence joins TRBV5-8 and TRBJ2-1, with 12 nucleotides matching TRBD1. J gave up 6 bases and V 2 bases, and 9 bases lay outside the gene matches. The CDR3 has 17 amino acids. Per the germline V gene, CDR1 is SGHTS and CDR2 is YDEGEE. CDR3: CASSFYLGTGGSNEQFF. The CDR3 coding sequence is TGTGCCAGCAGCTTTTACCTCGGGACAGGGGGCTCCAATGAGCAGTTCTTC.

This clone was counted a single time. V is TRBV30 and J is TRBJ2-3; D is perhaps TRBD2 (5 bases). From germline, CDR1 is GTSNPN and CDR2 SVGIG (reference sequence). Trimming removed 1 base at V and 5 bases at J, with 10 bases between. The CDR3 is 13 amino acids. Here the CDR3 DNA reads TGTGCCTGGAGTGGAGGGCTAGGAGATACGCAGTATTTT. It specifies CAWSGGLGDTQYF.

The V call is TRBV19, the J call TRBJ1-2, with TRBD1 identical over 7 bases. The junction had 12 bases not matched to a gene; V was cut back by 5 bases and J by 6 bases. Germline CDR1 LNHDA, CDR2 SQIVND (reference sequence). The CDR3 is 15 amino acids. Written as DNA, the CDR3 is TGTGCCAGTAGTCCACGGACAGGTTCTCTACATGGCTACACCTTC. It codes for CASSPRTGSLHGYTF.

The chain uses TRBV3-1 (or the pseudogene TRBV3-2) and TRBJ2-7; no reliable D call. In germline, CDR1 is LGHDT, CDR2 YNNKEL (reference sequence). Trimming cost V 0 bases and J 0 bases, with 6 bases left between them. This CDR3 spans 14 amino acids. CDR3 sequence: CASSQDLRSYEQYF. CDR3 in DNA: TGTGCCAGCAGCCAAGACCTCCGCTCCTACGAGCAGTACTTC.

The rearrangement uses TRBV19 and TRBJ2-1; 9 positions match TRBD2. Germline trimming cut 5 bases from V and 10 bases from J; bases unmatched to any gene: 9. This CDR3 contains 14 residues. Germline V gives CDR1 LNHDA, CDR2 SQIVND (reference sequence). In DNA form, the CDR3 reads TGTGCCAGTAGTCCCAGCGGGGGGCCCAAAGAGCAGTTCTTC. It is translated as CASSPSGGPKEQFF.

This chain joins TRBV5-6 and TRBJ1-2; 8 bases align to TRBD1. The CDR3 contains 15 residues. CDR1 is SGHDT and CDR2 is YYEEEE in the germline V gene. Unmatched junction bases numbered 7, after V lost 1 base and J lost 5 bases. CDR3 DNA sequence: TGTGCCAGCAGCTTGAGGACAGGGAATCGATATGGCTACACCTTC. Translating gives CASSLRTGNRYGYTF.

This clone appeared once. The rearrangement links TRBV1 to TRBJ1-2; TRBD1, the D gene given by the table, was not confirmed from the DNA. TRBV1 corresponds to a pseudogene. The CDR3 runs 13 residues. The CDR3 reads CTSSPTSNYGYTF. CDR3 bases: TGCACCAGCAGCCCCACATCGAACTATGGCTACACCTTC.